This T cell receptor beta chain was profiled in a study of cytomegalovirus exposure and HLA in healthy donors. Notes on the study in general: Specificity for CMV antigens was confirmed in vitro for a few of the CMV-associated chains. With further analysis later on, most CMV-associated TCR beta chains appeared HLA-restricted. TCR beta sequences reportedly predicted the HLA-A and HLA-B alleles of most subjects accurately.

Amplification used 60 Vbeta primers and 13 Jbeta primers. Generated by immunoSEQ multiplex PCR, the TCRdb table keeps only in-frame clones and is missing some. The sample holds over 150,000 clones, around 77% seen once. The CDR3 covers 13 residues. The germline gives CDR1 MNHNS, CDR2 SASEGT. The V gene lost 6 bases and the J gene lost 2 bases, with 10 bases spanning the gap. Notes on this clone: Its antigen is undetermined.

This receptor was taken from a woman between 25 and 40 years old in good health and CMV-seronegative. V and J are TRBV6-1 and TRBJ1-1; no clear D. The sample comprised PBMCs. As DNA, the CDR3 is TGTGCCAGCAGCCCCTGGGCAAACACTGAAGCTTTCTTT. The encoded protein is CASSPWANTEAFF.